The 32 T cell receptor beta chains reported below all come from one sample, sequenced in a study of regulatory T cells in long-lasting Graves disease. Time point given: persistent/refractory GD, antithyroid drugs over 5 years with positive TRAb. Generation of the TCR library employed RNA extracted from PBMCs. HTBI primers from iRepertoire and Arm-PCR of CDR3 regions yielded the TCR beta libraries. TCRdb processed the multiplex PCR reads anew with MiXCR; each CDR3 protein has one entry. The sample shows 700,000 or so distinct CDR3 sequences, around 30% of them seen only once. The specimen was peripheral blood mononuclear cells (PBMCs), collected when the disease was refractory, from a patient treated with antithyroid drugs. These receptors all stem from a female donor with Graves disease.

This clonotype was picked up many times. This chain links TRBV29-1 with TRBJ1-2; D is ambiguous. Trimming pared 5 bases from V and 0 bases from J, leaving 13 bases between. CDR1 and CDR2 from the germline V gene are SQVTM and ANQGSEA. The CDR3 runs to 14 residues. CDR3 DNA sequence: TGCAGCGTTTACGAGGGAATCTCTAACTATGGCTACACCTTC. This gives the protein CSVYEGISNYGYTF.

This clonotype was detected a few times. The chain links TRBV25-1 to TRBJ2-7; 8 bases are a match to TRBD1. V lost 3 bases, J lost 5 bases, and 9 bases stayed unmatched. This CDR3 region has 15 residues. The germline V gene encodes CDR1 MGHDK and CDR2 SYGVNS. The CDR3 loop is CASSEYRDRSHEQYF. The CDR3, as DNA: TGTGCCAGCAGTGAGTACCGGGACAGGTCCCACGAGCAGTACTTC.

The V gene is TRBV29-1, the J gene TRBJ2-7, with TRBD2 identical over 11 bases. The CDR3 length is 13 residues. V lost 7 bases and J lost 3; bases outside the gene matches: 5. CDR1 and CDR2 from the germline V gene are SQVTM and ANQGSEA. CDR3: CSAGTSGIYEQYF. CDR3 nucleotide sequence: TGCAGCGCTGGGACTAGCGGAATCTACGAGCAGTACTTC.

The chain has TRBV29-1 and TRBJ1-6, with 8 bases lining up with TRBD1. The V segment lost 5 bases and the J segment 6 bases; nucleotides outside the gene matches: 6. This CDR3 comprises 14 residues. From germline, CDR1 is SQVTM and CDR2 ANQGSEA. The CDR3 DNA is TGCAGCGTTTCGACAGGGGATGTTAATTCACCCCTCCACTTT. Its translation is CSVSTGDVNSPLHF.

V and J are TRBV3-1 and TRBJ2-5, with D perhaps matching TRBD1 or TRBD2 (5 bases each). The CDR3 has 16 residues. CDR1 is LGHDT, CDR2 YNNKEL, per germline (reference sequence). The V and J ends lost 4 bases and 4 bases respectively, with 19 bases between them. The CDR3 sequence: CASSPTGRAGRETQYF. The CDR3 DNA follows: TGTGCCAGCAGCCCAACGGGACGGGCAGGAAGAGAGACCCAGTACTTC.

This clonotype was counted between two and nine times. The chain combines TRBV7-9 with TRBJ1-1; no firm D call. Germline values: CDR1 SEHNR, CDR2 FQNEAQ (reference sequence). This CDR3 has 13 residues. V lost 6 bases and J lost 6, with 14 bases in between. The CDR3 loop is CASRQEGGSEAFF. CDR3 nucleotides: TGTGCCAGCAGACAAGAGGGTGGTTCTGAAGCTTTCTTT.

To note about this clonotype: This sequence is one base from a far larger clone and is likely a read error. V and J are TRBV7-9 and TRBJ1-6; the match to TRBD1 covers 7 bases. V dropped 7 bases and J dropped 7; count of bases not matched to a gene: 4. CDR1 SEHNR and CDR2 FQNEAQ come from the germline V gene (reference sequence). The CDR3 has 13 residues. The CDR3 region is CASTRDSNSPLHF. CDR3 DNA sequence: TGTGCCAGCACCCGGGACAGCAATTCACCCCTCCACTTT.

The chain recombines TRBV15 with TRBJ1-1; 7 nucleotides align to TRBD1. V gave up 0 bases and J gave up 4 bases; unmatched junction bases: 11. The CDR3 extends over 17 amino acids. Per germline, CDR1 LNHNV and CDR2 YYDKDF (reference sequence). Written as DNA, the CDR3 is TGTGCCACCAGCAGAGATAGGGGGCCGGGATTCTCCACTGAAGCTTTCTTT. It translates to CATSRDRGPGFSTEAFF.

This clonotype appeared a few times. The chain combines TRBV6-9 with TRBJ1-3; the D is unclear. Between the trimmed V and J ends, which lost 3 bases and 0 bases, there was a span of 12 bases. The CDR3 runs to 16 residues. The germline gives CDR1 MNHGY, CDR2 SVAAGI. CDR3 in DNA: TGTGCCAGCAGTTACACCCCGCCGCTCTCTGGAAACACCATATATTTT. Translated, it gives CASSYTPPLSGNTIYF.

This clonotype was picked up a small number of times. CDR3 residues: CSARHPREPYEQYF. Written as DNA, the CDR3 is TGCAGTGCTAGACACCCCCGGGAGCCCTACGAGCAGTACTTC. This chain connects TRBV20-1 to TRBJ2-7, with a tentative D call TRBD2 (6 bases). Germline lookup yields CDR1 DFQATT and CDR2 SNEGSKA (reference sequence). The length of the CDR3 is 14 residues. Trimming left V 2 bases short and J 2 bases short, with 13 bases between.

The chain combines TRBV20-1 with TRBJ2-7, with 10 bases lining up with TRBD2. V lost 3 bases to trimming and J lost 5 bases; unmatched junction nucleotides: 7. The V gene's germline CDR1 is DFQATT and CDR2 SNEGSKA (reference sequence). The CDR3 is made up of 14 amino acids. The CDR3 region is CSASPLAGVHEQYF. CDR3 coding DNA: TGCAGTGCTAGCCCGCTAGCGGGAGTCCACGAGCAGTACTTC.

Worth noting for this clonotype: One end of the junction does not line up with germline, which may come from a read error. This chain links TRBV7-3 with TRBJ1-1; TRBD1 aligns across 9 bases. This CDR3 contains 12 residues. Germline V gene data show CDR1 as SGHTA and CDR2 as FQGTGA. The CDR3 coding sequence is TGTGCCAGCAGCTCGACCGGGACAGGGCACGTCTTT. Its translation: CASSSTGTGHVF. The variable domain in full, completed from reference TRBV7-3 and TRBJ1-1, reads GAGVSQTPSNKVTEKGKYVELRCDPISGHTALYWYRQSLGQGPEFLIYFQGTGAADDSGLPNDRFFAVRPEGSVSTLKIQRTERGDSAVYLCASSSTGTGHVFGQGTRLTVV.

V gene TRBV7-2 combines with J gene TRBJ2-7; 7 bases align to TRBD2. Germline V gene lookup returns CDR1 SGHTA and CDR2 FQGNSA. This CDR3 spans 14 amino acids. V was clipped by 3 bases and J by 2 bases; unmatched bases: 4. CDR3 coding DNA: TGTGCCAGCAGCTTGACAGCGGGGCCCTACGAGCAGTACTTC. Its translation is CASSLTAGPYEQYF.

A few counts support this clonotype. This sequence joins TRBV9 and TRBJ1-6; D not resolved. Germline lookup yields CDR1 SGDLS and CDR2 YYNGEE. Deletions cut 3 bases from V and 7 bases from J, with 8 bases between. This CDR3 is built from 13 residues. The CDR3 loop reads CASSGEGNSPLHF. The CDR3 DNA is TGTGCCAGCAGCGGGGAAGGGAATTCACCCCTCCACTTT.

This chain connects TRBV5-1 to TRBJ2-1, with 9 bases lining up with TRBD2. CDR3 size: 14 residues. Germline V lookup: CDR1 SGHRS, CDR2 YFSETQ. Trimming removed 4 bases from V and 10 bases from J; junction bases left unmatched: 9. In DNA form, the CDR3 reads TGCGCCAGCAGCCAACAAGGGACTAGCCGGGAGCAGTTCTTC. Translating it yields CASSQQGTSREQFF.

For this clonotype: One end of the junction does not line up with germline, which may come from a read error. This chain joins TRBV6-2 or TRBV6-3 and TRBJ1-4, with 7 bases aligning to TRBD1. The CDR3 loop spans 17 amino acids. Per the germline V gene, CDR1 is MNHEY and CDR2 is SVGEGT. This chain's CDR3 is CAGSYSLTGTINEKLFF. In DNA, the CDR3 is TGTGCCGGCAGTTATTCCTTGACAGGGACTATTAATGAAAAACTGTTTTTT.

This clonotype was detected ten times or more. The chain recombines TRBV6-1 with TRBJ2-7; D perhaps matches TRBD2 (5 bases). Per the germline V gene, CDR1 is MNHNS and CDR2 is SASEGT. Trimming removed 7 bases from V and 1 base from J, with 14 bases in between. The CDR3 is 14 residues long. CDR3 nucleotides: TGTGCCAGCATCCCCCCGGGGAGATCCTACGAGCAGTACTTC. Protein sequence: CASIPPGRSYEQYF.

This clonotype occurred a few times. This chain links TRBV12-3 or TRBV12-4 with TRBJ2-5; 14 bases align to TRBD2. This CDR3 has 16 amino acids. With V trimmed by 5 bases and J by 5 bases, 7 bases remained unmatched. CDR3: CASSLRTSGRSETQYF. The CDR3 DNA is TGTGCCAGCAGTCTCCGGACTAGCGGGAGGTCGGAGACCCAGTACTTC.

The rearrangement uses TRBV2 and TRBJ2-3; 14 bases are a match to TRBD2. The CDR3 covers 18 residues. The V gene's germline CDR1 is SNHLY and CDR2 FYNNEI. The V and J ends lost 10 bases and 3 bases, in that order; junction bases with no gene match: 15. The CDR3 sequence is CANVLSGTSGSRTDTQYF. CDR3 DNA: TGTGCCAACGTTCTGTCCGGGACTAGCGGGAGTAGAACAGATACGCAGTATTTT.

The chain is built from TRBV6-1 and TRBJ1-1, with D hard to call. In germline, CDR1 is MNHNS, CDR2 SASEGT. Trimming left V 6 bases short and J 0 bases short, with 11 bases between. The CDR3 is 14 residues long. This chain's CDR3 is CASRKAAMNTEAFF. Written as DNA, the CDR3 is TGTGCCAGCAGGAAGGCCGCAATGAACACTGAAGCTTTCTTT.

A few counts support this clonotype. The rearrangement uses TRBV20-1 and TRBJ1-3, with D uncertain. Trimming stripped 1 base from V and 0 bases from J, with 7 bases between. CDR1 and CDR2 from the germline V gene are DFQATT and SNEGSKA (reference sequence). The CDR3 totals 14 residues. CDR3 in amino acids: CSARAAGSGNTIYF. DNA for the CDR3: TGCAGTGCTAGAGCTGCGGGCTCTGGAAACACCATATATTTT.

The sample holds a few counts of this clonotype. This chain connects TRBV5-1 to TRBJ1-1; 10 nucleotides match TRBD1. Germline CDR1 and CDR2: SGHRS and YFSETQ. V dropped 3 bases and J dropped 5; count of bases not matched to a gene: 10. This CDR3 spans 16 amino acids. Written as DNA, the CDR3 is TGCGCCAGCAGCTCGCTGACAGGGGGCTATGGTACTGAAGCTTTCTTT. This encodes CASSSLTGGYGTEAFF.

The chain has TRBV27 and TRBJ2-7; TRBD1 might be the D (6 bases). The V and J ends lost 3 bases and 1 base respectively, with 13 bases between them. Germline V gene lookup returns CDR1 MNHEY and CDR2 SMNVEV (reference sequence). CDR3 size: 15 residues. The CDR3, as DNA: TGTGCCAGCAGTTTTAACGGACAGCAATCCTACGAGCAGTACTTC. It encodes CASSFNGQQSYEQYF.

As to this clonotype: A read error is possible here, since a much larger clone lies one base away. The V gene is TRBV5-1, the J gene TRBJ1-5; maybe TRBD1 (5 bases). The CDR3 runs to 13 residues. Germline CDR1 SGHRS, CDR2 YFSETQ. Trimming shortened V by 4 bases and J by 9 bases, and 14 bases separated the two germline ends. The CDR3 here is CASSITGDRPQHF. The CDR3 nucleotides are TGCGCCAGCAGCATTACAGGCGATCGGCCCCAGCATTTT.

The V gene is TRBV10-3, the J gene TRBJ2-7, with 10 bases lining up with TRBD1. V lost 2 bases, J lost 5 bases, and 6 bases stayed unmatched. Germline values: CDR1 ENHRY, CDR2 SYGVKD. This CDR3 is 15 amino acids long. The CDR3 here is CAISERDRGSHEQYF. Here the CDR3 DNA reads TGTGCCATCAGTGAGAGGGACAGGGGTAGCCACGAGCAGTACTTC.

This clonotype was seen ten or more times. The rearrangement joins TRBV28 to TRBJ1-1; 7 bases agree with TRBD1. The CDR3 consists of 15 residues. In germline, CDR1 is MDHEN, CDR2 SYDVKM. The V segment lost 4 bases and the J segment 0 bases; nucleotides outside the gene matches: 5. The CDR3 nucleotides read TGTGCCAGCAGTTCGATAACAGGGGTGAACACTGAAGCTTTCTTT. This gives the protein CASSSITGVNTEAFF.

CDR3 region: CASSVTAGGSYNEQFF. CDR3 in DNA: TGTGCCAGCAGCGTAACGGCGGGAGGCTCCTACAATGAGCAGTTCTTC. The gene calls are TRBV9 and TRBJ2-1; 8 nucleotides line up with TRBD2. The CDR3 is 16 residues long. J was trimmed by 0 bases and V by 1 base; bases with no gene match: 3. Germline CDR1 SGDLS, CDR2 YYNGEE.

This chain uses TRBV7-9 with TRBJ1-1; tentative D call: TRBD1 (5 bases). Trimming took 0 bases from V and 1 from J, leaving 12 bases between them. CDR1 SEHNR and CDR2 FQNEAQ come from the germline V gene (reference sequence). The CDR3 runs 16 residues. For the CDR3, the DNA is TGTGCCAGCAGCTTAGCGAGCCAGGGTGGGAACACTGAAGCTTTCTTT. It yields the protein CASSLASQGGNTEAFF.

V gene TRBV5-1 combines with J gene TRBJ1-2, with 10 nucleotides matching TRBD1. Trimming cost V 4 bases and J 8 bases; bases outside gene matches: 11. The CDR3 spans 15 residues. Germline CDR1 and CDR2: SGHRS and YFSETQ. The CDR3 sequence is CASSPPTGTGEGYTF. CDR3 sequence (DNA): TGCGCCAGCAGCCCGCCTACTGGGACAGGGGAAGGCTACACCTTC. Full variable domain (remainder filled in from reference TRBV5-1 and TRBJ1-2): KAGVTQTPRYLIKTRGQQVTLSCSPISGHRSVSWYQQTPGQGLQFLFEYFSETQRNKGNFPGRFSGRQFSNSRSEMNVSTLELGDSALYLCASSPPTGTGEGYTFGSGTRLTVV.

This clonotype was counted a few times. DNA for the CDR3: TGTGCCTGGAGTGTACCCGTCCCCAACACTGAAGCTTTCTTT. Translating it yields CAWSVPVPNTEAFF. The chain employs TRBV30 and TRBJ1-1; the D is unclear. V was trimmed by 0 bases and J by 2 bases, leaving 10 bases between them. The CDR3 has 14 amino acids. Germline V gene lookup returns CDR1 GTSNPN and CDR2 SVGIG (reference sequence).

This clonotype has more than one count but fewer than ten. The gene calls are TRBV6-2 or TRBV6-3 and TRBJ2-3; 9 positions match TRBD1. CDR1 and CDR2 from the germline V gene are MNHEY and SVGEGT. The CDR3 loop spans 16 amino acids. Trimming at V came to 0 bases and at J to 1 base, leaving 2 bases not matched to a gene. This CDR3 reads CASSYSTGGGTDTQYF. CDR3 nucleotides: TGTGCCAGCAGTTACTCGACAGGGGGGGGCACAGATACGCAGTATTTT.

The table lists this clonotype with many counts. V gene TRBV6-1 combines with J gene TRBJ2-1; 10 bases map to TRBD2. The V segment lost 6 bases and the J segment 5 bases; nucleotides outside the gene matches: 7. The germline CDR1 and CDR2 sequences are MNHNS and SASEGT. The CDR3 contains 15 residues. CDR3 DNA: TGTGCCAGCAGCACCGGGACTAGCGTCAACAATGAGCAGTTCTTC. Translating gives CASSTGTSVNNEQFF.